This T cell receptor (beta chain) derives from a study of regulatory T cells in long-lasting Graves disease. TCR beta libraries were built with iRepertoire HTBI primers and Arm-PCR of CDR3 regions. TCRdb analysed the multiplex PCR reads with MiXCR anew, one entry per CDR3 protein. The table lists 500,000 to 700,000 distinct CDR3 sequences, roughly 15% of them singletons, with 15% to 20% in the top ten. With 0 bases removed from V and 6 bases from J, the gap between germline ends came to 8 bases. The CDR3 sequence is 13 residues long. Germline CDR1 is LGHDT and CDR2 is YNNKEL (reference sequence). Time point: newly diagnosed GD, antithyroid drugs for less than 3 months. Scientists built the TCR library using RNA that was extracted from PBMCs. This clonotype has just a few counts. The same data also went into a second study, on T cells in Graves' hyperthyroidism and ophthalmopathy.

The TCR sequence derives from a woman aged 25-40 years with Graves disease. The V gene is TRBV3-1, the J gene TRBJ2-5; D remains ambiguous. The sequencing here drew on peripheral blood mononuclear cells (PBMCs), taken at new diagnosis, from a patient treated with antithyroid drugs. CDR3 sequence reads: CASSQESLQTQYF. As DNA, the CDR3 is TGTGCCAGCAGCCAAGAAAGTCTCCAGACCCAGTACTTC.